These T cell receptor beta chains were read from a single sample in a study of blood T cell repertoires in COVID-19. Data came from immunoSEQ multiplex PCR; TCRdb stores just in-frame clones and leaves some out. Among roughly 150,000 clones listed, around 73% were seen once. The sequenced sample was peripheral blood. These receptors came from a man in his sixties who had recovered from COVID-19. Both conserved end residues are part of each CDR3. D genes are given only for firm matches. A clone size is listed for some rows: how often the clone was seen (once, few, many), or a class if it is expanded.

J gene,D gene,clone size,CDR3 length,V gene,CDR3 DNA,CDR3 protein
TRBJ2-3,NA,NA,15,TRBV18,TGTGCCAGCTCAGGGTCCTTCCTAGGGGCAGATACGCAGTATTTT,CASSGSFLGADTQYF
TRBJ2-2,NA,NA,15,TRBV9,TGTGCCAGCAGCGTAACAGCTGTGAGCACCGGGGAGCTGTTTTTT,CASSVTAVSTGELFF
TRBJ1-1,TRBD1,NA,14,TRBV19,TGTGCCAGTACCACCCGGGACAGAAACACTGAAGCTTTCTTT,CASTTRDRNTEAFF
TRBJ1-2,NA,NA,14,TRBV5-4,TGTGCCAGCAGCGTGCCCCAGGGGAGTAATGGCTACACCTTC,CASSVPQGSNGYTF
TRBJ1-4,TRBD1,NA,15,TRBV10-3,TGTGCCATCAGTGAATCCGGGACAGGCAATGAAAAACTGTTTTTT,CAISESGTGNEKLFF
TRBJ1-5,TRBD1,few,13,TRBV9,TGTGCCAGCAGCGCGGGACAGGTACAGCCCCAGCATTTT,CASSAGQVQPQHF
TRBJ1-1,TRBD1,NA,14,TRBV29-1,TGCAGCGTCGCACAGGGGGCAGGGAACACTGAAGCTTTCTTT,CSVAQGAGNTEAFF
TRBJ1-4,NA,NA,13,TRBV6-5,TGTGCCAGCAGTTCCTTCCTAAATGAAAAACTGTTTTTT,CASSSFLNEKLFF
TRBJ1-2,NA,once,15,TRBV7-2,TGTGCCAGCAGCTTGGGACAACCCGTTAGCTATGGCTACACCTTC,CASSLGQPVSYGYTF
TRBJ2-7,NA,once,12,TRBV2,TGTGCCAGTGGGGGGAGCTCCTACGAGCAGTACTTC,CASGGSSYEQYF